This T cell receptor (beta chain) was recorded in a study of T cell responses to AZD1222 COVID-19 vaccine. Study-wide findings and caveats: The donor group comprised mostly white British people and more females; the analysis possibly underestimated clonal diversity. Reportedly, nearly half the spike-specific TCRs target unmutated variant regions. At baseline, seropositivity was found in only five or six AZD1222 recipients. The repertoires were collected only after the peak T cell response.

Comment on this clone: Its antigen is currently unknown.

The length of the CDR3 is 16 residues. V dropped 2 bases and J dropped 4; count of bases not matched to a gene: 11. Germline V CDR1 and CDR2: SGHNT, YYREEE (reference sequence). Clones were read by immunoSEQ multiplex PCR, and TCRdb kept only the in-frame ones, dropping some. The table records 100,000 to 130,000 clones, around 90% of them present only once. The clonotype comes from an adult who received the AZD1222 COVID-19 vaccine. The chain combines TRBV5-4 with TRBJ2-7; TRBD2 matches at 8 bases. Sequences were derived from peripheral blood, sampled 28 days after the second AZD1222 dose. CDR3 amino acids: CASSLGGVSGGYEQYF. Written as DNA, the CDR3 is TGTGCCAGCAGCTTAGGTGGGGTTTCGGGAGGGTACGAGCAGTACTTC.